This T cell receptor beta chain derives from a study of cytomegalovirus exposure and HLA in healthy donors. PCR amplification relied on 60 Vbeta primers (plus 13 Jbeta primers). Only in-frame clones appear in the TCRdb table, and some are missing; sequencing was by immunoSEQ multiplex PCR. The profile shows 110,000 or so clones, around 70% of them singletons. V was shortened by 4 bases and J by 0 bases, with 13 bases between the two germline ends. There are 15 residues in the CDR3. Per the germline V gene, CDR1 is MNHNS and CDR2 is SASEGT. Samples came from healthy bone marrow donors. To note about this clone: Its antigen remains unknown.

Study-level findings and limits: Using a false discovery rate of 0.05, a later analysis showed that 15,000 to 20,000 TCR beta sequences were associated with HLA alleles. A missense DCLRE1C variant was associated with V- and J-gene trimming of TCR beta chains in a later analysis, and an independent cohort replicated the association.

The sequence came from a woman in her seventies in good health and CMV-seropositive. The sample was PBMCs. V gene TRBV6-1 combines with J gene TRBJ2-7, with D possibly TRBD1 on 5 matching bases. The CDR3 region is CASSVAKGHSYEQYF. CDR3 sequence (DNA): TGTGCCAGCAGTGTGGCCAAAGGACACTCCTACGAGCAGTACTTC.